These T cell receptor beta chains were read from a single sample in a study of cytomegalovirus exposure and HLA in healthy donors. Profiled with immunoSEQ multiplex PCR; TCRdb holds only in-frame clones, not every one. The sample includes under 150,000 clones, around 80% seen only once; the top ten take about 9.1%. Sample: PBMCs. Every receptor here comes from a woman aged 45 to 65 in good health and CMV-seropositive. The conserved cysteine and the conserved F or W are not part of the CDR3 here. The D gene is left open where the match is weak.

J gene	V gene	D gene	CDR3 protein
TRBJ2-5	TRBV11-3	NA	ASSLEAGQETQY
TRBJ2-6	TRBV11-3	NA	ASSSSGSGANVLT
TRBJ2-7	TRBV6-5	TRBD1	ASSRQGSYEQY
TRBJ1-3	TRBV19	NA	ASSIRGNTIY
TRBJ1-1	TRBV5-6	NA	ASSLGRGWTF
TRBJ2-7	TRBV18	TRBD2	ASSGTSGREQY
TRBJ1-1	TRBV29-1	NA	RVQLGWRVDTEAF
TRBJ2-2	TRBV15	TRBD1	ATSRSRTGDNTGELF
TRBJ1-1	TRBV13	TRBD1	ASSLGQGTTEAF
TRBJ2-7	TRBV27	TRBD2	ASSLFRGGSYEQY
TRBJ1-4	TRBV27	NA	ASSLDSSAIEKLF
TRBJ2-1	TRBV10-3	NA	AISSTGTGWDGEQF
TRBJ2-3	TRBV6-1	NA	ASSDGTYLGTDTQY
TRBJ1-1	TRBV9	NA	ASSVDFRNTEAF
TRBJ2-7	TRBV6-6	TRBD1	ASNNGQGGQYEQY
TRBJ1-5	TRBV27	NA	ASSYRAIGGNQPQH
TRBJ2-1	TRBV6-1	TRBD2	ASRTSGYNEQF
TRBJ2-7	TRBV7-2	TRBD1	ASRFGTGNHEQY
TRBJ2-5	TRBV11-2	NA	ASSLQETQY
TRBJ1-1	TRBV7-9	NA	ASTQRETGRAGEAF
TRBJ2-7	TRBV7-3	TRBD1	ASSYQQGAGYEQY
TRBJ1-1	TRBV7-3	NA	ASSPHSGMANTEAF